This record covers a single T cell receptor (beta chain). This clone was seen more than once but under ten times. This clone's antigen is unknown. Within one base of it there is no much larger clone, and no base qualities were kept. In the prospective study, participants were roughly 18 to 90 years old, resided in 24 geographic areas of the United States, and were enrolled through a virtual design. To assign participants to cohorts, the prospective study relied on clinical history that participants themselves reported in a screening survey and a study questionnaire. For ImmuneRACE Cohort 3, a participant was defined as recovered based on two consecutive negative NP/OP PCR tests, clearance by a healthcare professional, or resolution of symptoms. In the prospective study, whole blood, serum and a nasopharyngeal or oropharyngeal swab were collected from each participant by mobile phlebotomists. Prospective study participants could optionally give additional blood draws and questionnaires over an approximately 2-month period. Prospective study blood samples were shipped either frozen or at room temperature before DNA extraction.

This entry belongs to a study of blood T cell repertoires in COVID-19 (dated by TCRdb to 2020 to 2022). At the level of the whole study: Samples from collaborators originated in the United States, Italy and Spain and spanned both the acute and convalescent phases of COVID-19. Deeply sampled blood TCRbeta repertoires from subjects exposed to, actively infected with, or recovered from COVID-19 were included in the dataset. The samples were drawn from two sources: the first 160 participants of the ongoing ImmuneRACE study, and 1,200 or so subjects contributed by 6 global collaborators. Where HLA class I and class II types were available, the types were taken from metadata supplied by the sample provider, not from assay-based typing. The repertoires were made available in a free public database intended to serve as a resource for research on the immune response to SARS-CoV-2. The sample metadata nearly always contained a de-identified subject ID, COVID-19 status, age in years and sex. The material from the prospective study consisted of cDNA or gDNA derived from T cells, B-cell-depleted T cells, or PBMCs.

A distance of 9 bases separates the germline ends of V and J, which lose 3 bases and 0 bases respectively. CDR1 and CDR2, per the germline V gene, are SQVTM and ANQGSEA. Its CDR3 holds 14 amino acids, cysteine through phenylalanine. The retained sequence is limited to the CDR3, 42 bases, with the frame set at the first base. The immunoSEQ Assay, a bias-controlled multiplex PCR, was used to amplify TCRbeta CDR3 regions from genomic DNA. The authors processed their data as follows. Nucleated cell counts per sample were estimated from amplification of reference gene primers within the assay. To quantify the absolute abundance of each unique TCRbeta CDR3 rearrangement, sequence reads were collapsed and filtered. For each sample, productive Simpson clonality was calculated as the square root of Simpson's diversity index over productive rearrangements. Entries here come from immuneACCESS through TCRdb and include only in-frame sequences with V and J called. Some clones fail to appear in such tables; in the studies checked, an unresolved V gene covers under half of the shortfall, and the cause of the remainder is unknown. V and J calls and clone size are those listed in that table; D and trimming were worked out from the DNA. The sample table lists 310,000 or so clones, 87% of them with a count of one. The top ten clones comprise approximately 5.3% of the sample.

Paper-wide results and their limitations: The quantity of clinical and demographic metadata differed by source and by participant and was supplied without curation.

Rearrangement joined TRBV29-1 to TRBJ2-1, with the D gene not confidently named. The sample taken for sequencing was PBMCs or T cells enriched from blood (not recorded which). The TCR sequence derives from a woman aged 25 to 39 who had recovered from COVID-19. CDR3 loop: CSVDSERSYNEQFF. The DNA sequence reads TGCAGCGTTGATTCGGAGCGCTCCTACAATGAGCAGTTCTTC.